The entry below gives a single TCR beta chain sequence along with its context. Looked up from germline, CDR1 is SGDLS and CDR2 is YYNGEE. The CDR3 sequence is 16 residues long. V was pared by 0 bases and J by 2 bases, with 9 bases between. Original processing notes: From reference gene primer amplification, estimates of nucleated cell counts were derived. Repertoires were generated with immunoSEQ multiplex PCR, while TCRdb's copy carries only in-frame clones and drops some. V, J and clone size are those of that table, while D and trimming were read from the DNA. The table records 350,000 or so clones, about 92% of them present only once. This specimen belongs to a study of blood T cell repertoires in COVID-19. Participants spanned ages roughly 18 to 95 years and resided in roughly 22 US areas. Donors were grouped by their self-reported clinical history. Before being deemed recovered, Cohort 3 donors had two negative PCRs, clearance, or symptom resolution.

J is TRBJ2-6 and V is TRBV9; D is uncertain. Sequencing used PBMCs or T cells enriched from blood (not recorded which). This TCR came from a woman aged 25 to 39 who had recovered from COVID-19. The CDR3, as DNA: TGTGCCAGCAGCGTAGTGCCACCTACTGGGGCCAACGTCCTGACTTTC. The encoded protein is CASSVVPPTGANVLTF. Drawing the rest from reference TRBV9 and TRBJ2-6, the complete variable domain is DSGVTQTPKHLITATGQRVTLRCSPRSGDLSVYWYQQSLDQGLQFLIQYYNGEERAKGNILERFSAQQFPDLHSELNLSSLELGDSALYFCASSVVPPTGANVLTFGAGSRLTVL.